The 23 T cell receptor beta chains given below trace back to one sample, sequenced in a study of blood T cell repertoires in COVID-19. The data were produced by immunoSEQ multiplex PCR, yet TCRdb's version contains in-frame clones alone and is incomplete. The sample yields roughly 400,000 clones, roughly 91% seen once. The sequencing input was PBMCs or T cells enriched from blood (not recorded which). The receptors here all came from a woman in her thirties who had recovered from COVID-19.

This sequence joins TRBV9 and TRBJ2-5, with TRBD2 as a possible D gene (6 bases). CDR3 length: 14 residues. Germline CDR1 reads SGDLS; CDR2 reads YYNGEE. Trimming left V 0 bases short and J 4 bases short, with 10 bases between. CDR3 sequence (DNA): TGTGCCAGCAGCGTAGTTCAGGGAGGAGAGACCCAGTACTTC. The encoded protein is CASSVVQGGETQYF.

The V call is TRBV6-1, the J call TRBJ2-7; D not certain. This CDR3 has 15 residues. Germline assignment: CDR1 MNHNS and CDR2 SASEGT. The germline V and J ends were trimmed by 0 bases and 3 bases, with 12 bases remaining between them. This CDR3 reads CASSEASMPLYEQYF. DNA for the CDR3: TGTGCCAGCAGTGAAGCGAGCATGCCCCTCTACGAGCAGTACTTC.

A single count supports this clone. The chain is built from TRBV9 and TRBJ1-2; D is undetermined. V shed 3 bases and J shed 5 bases, with 11 bases lying between them. The CDR3 consists of 13 residues. CDR1 and CDR2 from the germline V gene are SGDLS and YYNGEE. The CDR3 region has the DNA TGTGCCAGCAGCGACGATGGCCCGTATGGCTACACCTTC. As protein: CASSDDGPYGYTF.

This rearrangement joins TRBV30 to TRBJ1-1; D remains ambiguous. Per germline, CDR1 GTSNPN and CDR2 SVGIG (reference sequence). V lost 2 bases and J lost 1, with 8 bases in between. The CDR3 consists of 13 residues. CDR3 coding DNA: TGTGCCTGGAGTCGTAACAGGAACACTGAAGCTTTCTTT. Translated, it gives CAWSRNRNTEAFF.

The chain links TRBV5-1 to TRBJ2-5; unclear D gene. Germline V gene lookup returns CDR1 SGHRS and CDR2 YFSETQ. Trimming removed 2 bases at V and 3 bases at J, with 14 bases between. This CDR3 has 15 amino acids. For the CDR3, the DNA is TGCGCCAGCAGCTTTCGTCTTCTACGGGAAGAGACCCAGTACTTC. It specifies CASSFRLLREETQYF.

This clone was seen just once. This rearrangement joins TRBV2 to TRBJ2-1; possible D gene TRBD2, 5 bases. The V end lost 7 bases, the J end lost 1 base, and 8 bases lay between the germline ends. This CDR3 is 13 amino acids long. Germline CDR1 is SNHLY and CDR2 is FYNNEI. The CDR3 DNA is TGTGCCAGCAACAGCGGATCCTACAATGAGCAGTTCTTC. The encoded protein is CASNSGSYNEQFF. Full variable domain (outside the CDR3, taken from reference TRBV2 and TRBJ2-1): EPEVTQTPSHQVTQMGQEVILRCVPISNHLYFYWYRQILGQKVEFLVSFYNNEISEKSEIFDDQFSVERPDGSNFTLKIRSTKLEDSAMYFCASNSGSYNEQFFGPGTRLTVL.

The chain combines TRBV19 with TRBJ1-5, with a tentative D call TRBD1 (5 bases). This CDR3 has 15 residues. V lost 7 bases, J lost 1 base, and 14 bases lay in between. The germline V gene has CDR1 LNHDA and CDR2 SQIVND (reference sequence). DNA for the CDR3: TGTGCCAGTATCTCGTCCCGGGGGAGCAATCAGCCCCAGCATTTT. Its protein is CASISSRGSNQPQHF.

The chain uses TRBV27 and TRBJ1-2; TRBD1 aligns across 9 bases. V was clipped by 4 bases and J by 6 bases; unmatched bases: 3. From germline, CDR1 is MNHEY and CDR2 SMNVEV (reference sequence). There are 13 residues in the CDR3. CDR3 in amino acids: CASSWGQGDGYTF. CDR3 coding DNA: TGTGCCAGCAGTTGGGGACAGGGAGATGGCTACACCTTC.

The rearrangement uses TRBV19 and TRBJ1-2; D is perhaps TRBD1 (5 bases). V was pared by 6 bases and J by 3 bases, with 11 bases between. This CDR3 contains 13 residues. CDR1 is LNHDA and CDR2 is SQIVND in the germline V gene (reference sequence). The chain's CDR3 is CASRQTADYGYTF. CDR3 DNA sequence: TGTGCCAGTAGGCAGACAGCAGACTATGGCTACACCTTC.

This clone came up a few times. This rearrangement joins TRBV7-8 to TRBJ2-2, with 13 bases aligning to TRBD2. The CDR3 is 18 residues long. The ends lost 3 bases at V and 1 base at J; junction bases unmatched: 5. Germline CDR1 is SGHVS and CDR2 is FQNEAQ. The CDR3 here is CASSFAGLAGRNTGELFF. DNA of the CDR3: TGTGCCAGCAGCTTCGCGGGACTAGCGGGAAGGAACACCGGGGAGCTGTTTTTT.

The chain joins TRBV28 to TRBJ1-2; 7 nucleotides match TRBD1. J gave up 5 bases and V 6 bases, and 12 bases lay outside the gene matches. The CDR3 runs to 15 residues. Germline V lookup: CDR1 MDHEN, CDR2 SYDVKM. CDR3 region: CASRTPQGIWYGYTF. The CDR3, as DNA: TGTGCCAGCAGAACACCACAGGGGATTTGGTATGGCTACACCTTC.

The chain has TRBV3-1 (or the pseudogene TRBV3-2) and TRBJ1-3; unclear D gene. Germline assignment: CDR1 LGHDT and CDR2 YNNKEL (reference sequence). This CDR3 has 16 amino acids. Trimming took off 0 bases at V and 0 bases at J, with 9 bases between the two ends. CDR3 in DNA: TGTGCCAGCAGCCAAGATCAGTCCTTCTCTGGAAACACCATATATTTT. It translates to CASSQDQSFSGNTIYF.

The chain uses TRBV27 and TRBJ2-1; D not resolved. Germline V CDR1 and CDR2: MNHEY, SMNVEV (reference sequence). Trimming removed 0 bases at V and 8 bases at J, with 5 bases between. This CDR3 has 12 residues. This chain's CDR3 is CASSLSFDEQFF. The CDR3, as DNA: TGTGCCAGCAGTTTATCGTTCGATGAGCAGTTCTTC.

The chain links TRBV30 to TRBJ1-5; D not resolved. CDR3 length: 12 residues. V was pared by 0 bases and J by 6 bases, with 6 bases between. CDR1 is GTSNPN, CDR2 SVGIG, per germline (reference sequence). CDR3 nucleotide sequence: TGTGCCTGGAGTGTACGGGGTCAGCCCCAGCATTTT. It is translated as CAWSVRGQPQHF.

The chain joins TRBV7-2 to TRBJ1-3, with D uncertain. Germline V gives CDR1 SGHTA, CDR2 FQGNSA. Trimming cost V 1 base and J 0 bases, with 16 bases left between them. The CDR3 is 18 residues long. CDR3 in DNA: TGTGCCAGCAGCTTAGTAGGAGTTCGGGAAGACTCTGGAAACACCATATATTTT. It encodes CASSLVGVREDSGNTIYF.

This sequence joins TRBV10-1 and TRBJ2-3, with a weak D call TRBD2 (5 bases). The CDR3 length is 14 residues. Germline V CDR1 and CDR2: WNHNN, SYGVQD (reference sequence). The ends were cut back, 3 bases at V and 2 bases at J, with 9 bases in the middle. The CDR3 DNA reads TGCGCCAGCAGTGATGTCGGGAACACAGATACGCAGTATTTT. Translating gives CASSDVGNTDTQYF.

V and J are TRBV4-1 and TRBJ1-4; tentative D call: TRBD1 (6 bases). Per germline, CDR1 MGHRA and CDR2 YSYEKL. V lost 0 bases and J lost 7, with 6 bases in between. CDR3 length: 13 residues. CDR3 nucleotides: TGCGCCAGCAGCCAAGACAGGGGTGAAAAACTGTTTTTT. Its protein product is CASSQDRGEKLFF.

This chain joins TRBV5-3 and TRBJ2-2; 7 bases agree with TRBD2. TRBV5-3 carries the ORF label, with uncertain function. This CDR3 spans 20 amino acids. V dropped 4 bases and J dropped 3; count of bases not matched to a gene: 21. DNA for the CDR3: TGTGCCAGAAGCCCTTTGGGAGGGTCGTTCCCATCCTTCGACACCGGGGAGCTGTTTTTT. This encodes CARSPLGGSFPSFDTGELFF.

The V and J genes are TRBV6-6 and TRBJ2-2; 7 nucleotides line up with TRBD2. Trimming removed 6 bases from V and 0 bases from J; junction bases left unmatched: 16. The germline V gene encodes CDR1 MNHNY and CDR2 SVGAGI (reference sequence). The CDR3 has 19 residues. The CDR3 here is CASSSRLVGTISNTGELFF. The CDR3, as DNA: TGTGCCAGCAGCTCTCGATTAGTAGGGACTATATCGAACACCGGGGAGCTGTTTTTT.

J is TRBJ1-2 and V is TRBV6-5; D possibly corresponds to TRBD1 (5 bases). Germline V CDR1 and CDR2: MNHEY, SVGAGI. Deletions cut 1 base from V and 1 base from J, with 13 bases between. The CDR3 loop spans 16 amino acids. CDR3 in DNA: TGTGCCAGCAGTTACTATCGGACACTCGATAACTATGGCTACACCTTC. Translated: CASSYYRTLDNYGYTF.

The chain uses TRBV6-5 and TRBJ2-2; D not certain. CDR1 and CDR2 (germline): MNHEY, SVGAGI. V was clipped by 9 bases and J by 5 bases, with 19 bases between them. The length of the CDR3 is 15 residues. CDR3 sequence: CASGRGSVYTGELFF. CDR3 in DNA: TGTGCCAGTGGGCGTGGGTCCGTGTATACCGGGGAGCTGTTTTTT.

The chain uses TRBV9 and TRBJ2-3; 8 positions match TRBD2. Germline assignment: CDR1 SGDLS and CDR2 YYNGEE. Trimming took 5 bases from V and 5 from J; bases not matched to a gene: 4. The CDR3 length is 13 residues. The CDR3 DNA is TGTGCCAGCAGTGAAGCGGGAGAAGATACGCAGTATTTT. Translated, it gives CASSEAGEDTQYF.

The chain links TRBV4-2 to TRBJ1-2, with 8 bases lining up with TRBD1. Germline-derived CDR1 and CDR2 are LGHNA and YNFKEQ. This CDR3 is 14 amino acids long. Losses at the gene ends were 0 bases for V and 8 bases for J; bases not matched to a gene: 5. The CDR3 loop reads CASSQEQGVSGYTF. The CDR3 DNA reads as TGTGCCAGCAGCCAAGAACAGGGGGTTAGCGGCTACACCTTC.